This T cell receptor (beta chain) is drawn from a study of blood T cell repertoires in COVID-19 (dated by TCRdb to the early 2020s). Study-wide context: Samples from collaborators originated in the United States, Italy and Spain and spanned both the acute and convalescent phases of COVID-19. The material from the prospective study consisted of cDNA or gDNA derived from T cells, B-cell-depleted T cells, or PBMCs. Deeply sampled blood TCRbeta repertoires from subjects exposed to, actively infected with, or recovered from COVID-19 were included in the dataset. A freely available public database, intended as a resource for researchers studying the immune response to SARS-CoV-2, is where the repertoires were released. Samples came from the ongoing ImmuneRACE study (first 160 participants) plus 1,254 subjects from 6 global collaborators. Nearly every sample came with metadata listing a de-identified subject ID, COVID-19 status, age in years and sex. HLA class I and class II types, where available, came from metadata supplied by the sample provider rather than from assay-based typing.

What the study reported, not specific to this receptor: Clinical and demographic metadata were provided uncurated, with the amount varying by source and participant.

For this clone: Its antigen is currently not known. No base quality values were provided; no much bigger clone lies one nucleotide off. The sample contains more than one DNA sequence encoding this CDR3.

In the prospective study, participants were roughly 18 to 100 years old, resided in under 30 geographic areas of the United States, and were enrolled through a virtual design. In the prospective study, cohorts were assigned on the basis of participant-reported clinical history obtained from a screening survey and a study questionnaire. Recovered participants in ImmuneRACE Cohort 3 were defined as having two consecutive negative NP/OP PCR tests, clearance from a healthcare professional, or resolution of symptoms. In the prospective study, mobile phlebotomists collected whole blood, serum and a nasopharyngeal or oropharyngeal swab from each participant. Prospective study participants could optionally give additional blood draws and questionnaires over an approximately two-month period. Blood samples from the prospective study were shipped frozen or at room temperature prior to DNA extraction. TCRbeta CDR3 regions were amplified from genomic DNA using the immunoSEQ Assay, a bias-controlled multiplex PCR. Per the original workflow: Nucleated cell counts per sample were estimated from amplification of reference gene primers within the assay. Sequence reads were collapsed and filtered to measure the absolute abundance of every unique TCRbeta CDR3 rearrangement. For each sample, productive Simpson clonality was calculated as the square root of Simpson's diversity index across productive rearrangements. The table comes from immuneACCESS by way of TCRdb, which keeps in-frame sequences with V and J called. Part of the clones is missing from these tables; in studies checked, under half for an unresolved V gene and the rest for unknown reasons. V and J calls and clone size are copied from that table; D and trimming were computed from the DNA. This sample lists under 200,000 clones; approximately 82% were detected once. In total, the top ten clones hold 4.4% of the sample.

The sample taken for sequencing was PBMCs or T cells enriched from blood (not recorded which). This TCR was recovered from a woman aged 50 to 60 who had recovered from COVID-19.

The DNA is as follows: TGTGCCAGCAGTTTAGGAGGGTATGGCTACACCTTC. It codes for CASSLGGYGYTF. Rearrangement joined TRBV28 to TRBJ1-2; no D gene is confidently identified. The CDR3 has 12 amino acids, counting the end cysteine and phenylalanine. Of all the DNA, just the CDR3 is kept, 36 bases in frame from base 1. According to the germline V gene, CDR1 reads MDHEN and CDR2 reads SYDVKM. V gives up 2 bases and J gives up 5 bases, and the segment between their germline ends measures 6 bases.